This T cell receptor (beta chain) was found in a study of identical twins. Whole-study results and caveats: Out-of-frame beta sequences exhibited a weaker degree of excess twin sharing.

Germline V gene data show CDR1 as LNHDA and CDR2 as SQIVND (reference sequence). This CDR3 contains 14 residues. V was clipped by 7 bases and J by 0 bases, with 10 bases between them. This clonotype was recorded only once. Its antigen remains unidentified. A universal primer site was incorporated via template switching, and the cDNA contained unique molecular identifiers. MiXCR, applied by TCRdb to the 5' RACE reads, yields one record per CDR3 protein. Of approximately 890,000 distinct CDR3 sequences detected, approximately 13% appear once; the ten largest clones hold about 1.5%. Donors uniformly comprised healthy Caucasians. This sample was shared with a second study, whose subject was yellow fever vaccine responses in identical twins. That source adds: Twins' T cell vaccine responses reportedly looked partly convergent, partly personalized.

The chain carries TRBV19 and TRBJ2-1, with a weak D call TRBD1 (5 bases). The source is a woman between 18 and 29 years old in good health. The sample taken for sequencing was PBMCs. CDR3 region: CASKRGNSYNEQFF. The CDR3 coding sequence is TGTGCCAGTAAAAGGGGAAACTCCTACAATGAGCAGTTCTTC.